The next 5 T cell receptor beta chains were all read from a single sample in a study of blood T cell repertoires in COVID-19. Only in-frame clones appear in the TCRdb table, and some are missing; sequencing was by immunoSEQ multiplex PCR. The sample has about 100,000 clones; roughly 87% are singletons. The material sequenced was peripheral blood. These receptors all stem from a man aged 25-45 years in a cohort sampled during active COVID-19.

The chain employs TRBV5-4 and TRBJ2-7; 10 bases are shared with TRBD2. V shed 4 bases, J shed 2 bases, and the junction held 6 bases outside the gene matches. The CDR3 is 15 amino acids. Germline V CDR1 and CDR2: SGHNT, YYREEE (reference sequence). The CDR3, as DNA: TGTGCCAGCAGCACCGGGACTAGCGCTACCTACGAGCAGTACTTC. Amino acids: CASSTGTSATYEQYF.

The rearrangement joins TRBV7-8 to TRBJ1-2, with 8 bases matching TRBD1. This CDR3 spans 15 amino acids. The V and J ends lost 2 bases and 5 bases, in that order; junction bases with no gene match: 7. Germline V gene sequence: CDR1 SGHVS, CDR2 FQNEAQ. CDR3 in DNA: TGTGCCAGCAGCTTATCCGGGACAGGCCCGTATGGCTACACCTTC. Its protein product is CASSLSGTGPYGYTF.

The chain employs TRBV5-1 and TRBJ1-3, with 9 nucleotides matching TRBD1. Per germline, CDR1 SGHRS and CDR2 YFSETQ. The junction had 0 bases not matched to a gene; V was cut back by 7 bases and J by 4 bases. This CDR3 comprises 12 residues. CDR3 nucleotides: TGCGCCAGCGGGACAGGGGGAAACACCATATATTTT. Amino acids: CASGTGGNTIYF.

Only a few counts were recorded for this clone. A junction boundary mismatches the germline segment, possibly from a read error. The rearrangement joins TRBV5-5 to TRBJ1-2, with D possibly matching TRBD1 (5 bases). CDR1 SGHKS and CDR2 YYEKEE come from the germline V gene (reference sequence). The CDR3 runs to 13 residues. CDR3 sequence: CASSRWGDQLVSF. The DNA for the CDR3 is TGTGCCAGCAGCCGATGGGGGGATCAGTTGGTGAGCTTC.

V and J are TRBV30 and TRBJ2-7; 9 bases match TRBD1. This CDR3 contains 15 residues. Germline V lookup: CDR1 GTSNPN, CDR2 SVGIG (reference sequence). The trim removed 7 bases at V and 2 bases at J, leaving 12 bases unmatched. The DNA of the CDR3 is TGTGCCTCAACAACAGGGACAGGGATCGCCTACGAGCAGTACTTC. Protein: CASTTGTGIAYEQYF.